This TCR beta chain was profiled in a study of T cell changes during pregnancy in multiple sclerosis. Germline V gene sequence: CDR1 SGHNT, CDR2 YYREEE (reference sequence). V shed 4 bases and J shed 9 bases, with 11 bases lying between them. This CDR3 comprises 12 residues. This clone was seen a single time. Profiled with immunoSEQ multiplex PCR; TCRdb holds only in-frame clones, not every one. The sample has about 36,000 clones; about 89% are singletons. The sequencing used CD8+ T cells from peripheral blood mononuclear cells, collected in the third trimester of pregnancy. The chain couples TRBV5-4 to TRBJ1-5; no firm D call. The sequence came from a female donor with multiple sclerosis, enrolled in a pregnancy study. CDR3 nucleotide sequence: TGTGCCAGCAGCCTCGGAGCGGGGCCCCAGCATTTT. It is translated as CASSLGAGPQHF.